This entry lists 18 T cell receptor beta chains sequenced from one sample in a study of blood T cell repertoires in COVID-19. Profiled with immunoSEQ multiplex PCR; TCRdb holds only in-frame clones, not every one. Here the sample spans some 200,000 clones, roughly 79% being singletons. The sequenced material came from peripheral blood. These receptors all come from a woman aged 80 or older with COVID-19, enrolled during active disease.

The gene calls are TRBV11-2 and TRBJ2-3; D remains unclear. Trimming pared 3 bases from V and 0 bases from J, leaving 7 bases between. The germline V gene has CDR1 SGHAT and CDR2 FQNNGV. CDR3 length equals 14 residues. Written as DNA, the CDR3 is TGTGCCAGCAGCTTCCGGCGGAGCACAGATACGCAGTATTTT. Its translation: CASSFRRSTDTQYF.

The V and J genes are TRBV5-4 and TRBJ1-2; tentatively, D is TRBD1 (5 bases). The CDR3 is made up of 14 amino acids. The germline V and J ends were trimmed by 2 bases and 2 bases, with 10 bases remaining between them. CDR1 and CDR2 (germline): SGHNT, YYREEE (reference sequence). CDR3 nucleotide sequence: TGTGCCAGCAGCTTCTCTAAGGGGAACTATGGCTACACCTTC. Protein sequence: CASSFSKGNYGYTF.

The chain couples TRBV7-9 to TRBJ2-5, with 7 bases lining up with TRBD2. Trimming removed 4 bases from V and 6 bases from J; junction bases left unmatched: 8. This CDR3 contains 14 residues. CDR1 and CDR2 from the germline V gene are SEHNR and FQNEAQ (reference sequence). The DNA of the CDR3 is TGTGCCAGCAGCTCAGGACTAGACGTGAAGACCCAGTACTTC. Protein: CASSSGLDVKTQYF.

J is TRBJ2-1 and V is TRBV7-2, with a possible D match to TRBD2 (6 bases). In germline, CDR1 is SGHTA, CDR2 FQGNSA. The V gene lost 4 bases and the J gene lost 9 bases, with 7 bases spanning the gap. This CDR3 is built from 11 residues. CDR3 DNA: TGTGCCAGCAGCTGGGGGGTTGAGCAGTTCTTC. This codes for CASSWGVEQFF.

V is TRBV10-2 and J is TRBJ2-5, with TRBD1 identical over 8 bases. The V gene's germline CDR1 is WSHSY and CDR2 SAAADI. V trimming: 11 bases; J trimming: 7 bases; junction bases outside the gene matches: 15. The CDR3 loop spans 14 amino acids. CDR3 amino acids: CAAEGAEGTGTQYF. For the CDR3, the DNA is TGCGCCGCAGAGGGAGCGGAAGGGACAGGGACCCAGTACTTC.

The CDR3, as DNA: TGCAGCGTTGGAAAAGGGGCGGATGACTATGGCTACACCTTC. The encoded protein is CSVGKGADDYGYTF. The V gene is TRBV29-1, the J gene TRBJ1-2, with D maybe TRBD1 (5 bases). Trimming took 4 bases from V and 3 from J, leaving 15 bases between them. This CDR3 contains 14 residues. The germline gives CDR1 SQVTM, CDR2 ANQGSEA.

J is TRBJ1-4 and V is TRBV15, with 7 bases lining up with TRBD1. CDR3 length equals 17 residues. After removal of 0 bases from V and 5 bases from J, the junction contained 9 bases not matched to a gene. Germline CDR1 is LNHNV and CDR2 is YYDKDF (reference sequence). The CDR3 spells CATSRETGLSLNEKLFF. As DNA, the CDR3 is TGTGCCACCAGCAGAGAGACAGGGCTTTCCTTAAATGAAAAACTGTTTTTT.

The V and J genes are TRBV7-6 and TRBJ2-6; possibly TRBD2 for D (5 bases). The V end lost 1 base, the J end lost 4 bases, and 17 bases lay between the germline ends. The CDR3 consists of 18 residues. Germline CDR1 reads SGHVS; CDR2 reads FNYEAQ. This CDR3 reads CASSLGGPEGAGANVLTF. The CDR3, as DNA: TGTGCCAGCAGCTTAGGCGGCCCAGAGGGCGCCGGGGCCAACGTCCTGACTTTC.

The chain links TRBV27 to TRBJ1-2; TRBD1 is a possible D gene (5 bases). Trimming removed 5 bases from V and 0 bases from J, with 10 bases in between. Germline CDR1 is MNHEY and CDR2 is SMNVEV (reference sequence). The CDR3 extends over 14 amino acids. CDR3 sequence: CASSRLGANYGYTF. The CDR3 DNA reads TGTGCCAGCAGTCGTTTAGGGGCTAACTATGGCTACACCTTC.

The genes are TRBV28 and TRBJ1-2; 8 positions match TRBD1. From germline, CDR1 is MDHEN and CDR2 SYDVKM. Trimming cost V 5 bases and J 6 bases; bases outside gene matches: 2. CDR3 length equals 12 residues. The CDR3 DNA reads as TGTGCCAGCAGTCAGGGGGCAGATGGCTACACCTTC. It translates to CASSQGADGYTF.

The CDR3 bases are TGTGCCAGCAGCTTAGGACTAGCGGGGGTGGATACGCAGTATTTT. This sequence encodes CASSLGLAGVDTQYF. This sequence joins TRBV7-3 and TRBJ2-3, with 13 bases identical to TRBD2. Germline CDR1 SGHTA, CDR2 FQGTGA. This CDR3 contains 15 residues. The J segment lost 6 bases and the V segment lost 2 bases, leaving 2 bases of the junction unmatched.

The chain recombines TRBV2 with TRBJ1-1; 11 bases align to TRBD1. J gave up 5 bases and V 6 bases, and 5 bases lay outside the gene matches. Looked up from germline, CDR1 is SNHLY and CDR2 is FYNNEI. CDR3 length equals 14 residues. For the CDR3, the DNA is TGTGCCAGCAGGGTCGGGACAGGGGGAACTGAAGCTTTCTTT. Amino acids: CASRVGTGGTEAFF.

This chain links TRBV29-1 with TRBJ2-7, with TRBD2 matching 14 bases. J was trimmed by 3 bases and V by 7 bases; bases with no gene match: 8. Germline CDR1 is SQVTM and CDR2 is ANQGSEA. The CDR3 is 15 amino acids. The DNA for the CDR3 is TGCAGCGCCCGACTAGCGGGAGGGCCCAGCTACGAGCAGTACTTC. Its translation is CSARLAGGPSYEQYF.

The rearrangement uses TRBV27 and TRBJ1-4; the D gene is possibly TRBD1 (5 bases). In germline, CDR1 is MNHEY, CDR2 SMNVEV (reference sequence). V lost 4 bases to trimming and J lost 0 bases, with 12 bases between them. This CDR3 is built from 16 residues. The CDR3 loop reads CASSYFSGATNEKLFF. DNA of the CDR3: TGTGCCAGCAGTTATTTCTCGGGGGCAACTAATGAAAAACTGTTTTTT.

The chain joins TRBV7-8 to TRBJ2-7; perhaps TRBD2 as D (5 bases). V dropped 2 bases and J dropped 5 bases, with 13 bases sitting between them. CDR3 size: 14 residues. From germline, CDR1 is SGHVS and CDR2 FQNEAQ. The CDR3 bases are TGTGCCAGCAGCTTACTCACGGGGTCGGACGAGCAGTACTTC. It translates to CASSLLTGSDEQYF.

The rearrangement joins TRBV18 to TRBJ2-1; TRBD2 matches 8 bases. The V segment lost 3 bases and the J segment 3 bases; nucleotides outside the gene matches: 13. Germline CDR1 and CDR2: KGHSH and LQKENI. CDR3 length: 18 amino acids. The CDR3 DNA reads TGTGCCAGCTCACCTCTGTTATCCGGGACTAGGCACTACAATGAGCAGTTCTTC. It encodes CASSPLLSGTRHYNEQFF.

The chain combines TRBV20-1 with TRBJ2-5; D is ambiguous. Germline CDR1 DFQATT, CDR2 SNEGSKA (reference sequence). V lost 3 bases and J 5 bases, leaving 7 bases between the germline ends. This CDR3 has 11 amino acids. The CDR3 bases are TGCAGTGCTAGGGAGTGGGAGACCCAGTACTTC. It encodes CSAREWETQYF.

In its sample, this clone was seen once. This rearrangement joins TRBV29-1 to TRBJ2-7; D is possibly TRBD1 (6 bases). Trimming cost V 7 bases and J 2 bases, with 27 bases left between them. Per germline, CDR1 SQVTM and CDR2 ANQGSEA. The length of the CDR3 is 17 residues. The CDR3 spells CSARKKVRAGVTYEQYF. The CDR3, as DNA: TGCAGCGCGAGAAAAAAAGTCAGGGCAGGGGTCACCTACGAGCAGTACTTC.